The rows below give T cell receptor beta chains drawn from one sample of a study of early T cells in non-severe SARS-CoV-2 infection. TCRdb redid the calling of the 5' RACE reads with MiXCR, one entry per CDR3 protein. This repertoire shows roughly 63,000 distinct CDR3 sequences, 10% to 15% found once; its top ten account for approximately 4.8%. Sequenced input: whole blood. The receptors here all came from an adult who was a healthcare worker with PCR-confirmed SARS-CoV-2 infection or an uninfected control (not recorded which). CDR3s include the opening cysteine and the closing phenylalanine or tryptophan. The D gene is left open where the match is weak. Size is omitted from some rows. Given values are once, few, many or a class for expanded clones.

D gene: NA
J gene: TRBJ1-2
V gene: TRBV7-9
clone size: many
CDR3 DNA: TGTGCCAGCAGCTTAGCGCCAGACAGGAGCTATGGCTACACCTTC
CDR3 protein: CASSLAPDRSYGYTF

D gene: TRBD1
J gene: TRBJ2-5
V gene: TRBV5-4
clone size: few
CDR3 DNA: TGTGCCAGCAGCTTGGACAGGGGGCGTGGGGAGACCCAGTACTTC
CDR3 protein: CASSLDRGRGETQYF

D gene: NA
J gene: TRBJ2-1
V gene: TRBV7-2
clone size: few
CDR3 DNA: TGTGCCAGCAGCCACCGACAGTCGATGTACAATGAGCAGTTCTTC
CDR3 protein: CASSHRQSMYNEQFF

D gene: NA
J gene: TRBJ1-6
V gene: TRBV30
clone size: many
CDR3 DNA: TGTGCCTGGAGTACAGGGCGCGAGGATTCACCCCTCCACTTT
CDR3 protein: CAWSTGREDSPLHF

D gene: NA
J gene: TRBJ1-1
V gene: TRBV3-1
clone size: many
CDR3 DNA: TGTGCCAGCAGCCCTCCCCTGTTGAACACTGAAGCTTTCTTT
CDR3 protein: CASSPPLLNTEAFF

D gene: TRBD2
J gene: TRBJ2-5
V gene: TRBV7-9
clone size: many
CDR3 DNA: TGTGCCAGCAGCCTGGGACTAGCGGGGCTCCAAGAGACCCAGTACTTC
CDR3 protein: CASSLGLAGLQETQYF

D gene: TRBD1
J gene: TRBJ2-4
V gene: TRBV11-2
clone size: NA
CDR3 DNA: TGTGCCAGCAGCTTGGACAGGGCCCTACCCCCCAAAAACATTCAGTACTTC
CDR3 protein: CASSLDRALPPKNIQYF

D gene: TRBD2
J gene: TRBJ2-5
V gene: TRBV7-3
clone size: many
CDR3 DNA: TGTGCCAGCAGCCTCTATAGCGGGGGGACCCCCGGGGCGGGGACCCAGTACTTC
CDR3 protein: CASSLYSGGTPGAGTQYF

D gene: TRBD2
J gene: TRBJ2-2
V gene: TRBV6-1
clone size: many
CDR3 DNA: TGTGCCAGCAGCAAGGGACTAGCCGGGACCGGGGAGCTGTTTTTT
CDR3 protein: CASSKGLAGTGELFF

D gene: NA
J gene: TRBJ1-4
V gene: TRBV7-8
clone size: many
CDR3 DNA: TGTGCCAGCAGCTTCCAGAGCCGAGCAACTAATGAAAAACTGTTTTTT
CDR3 protein: CASSFQSRATNEKLFF

D gene: TRBD1
J gene: TRBJ2-7
V gene: TRBV7-8
clone size: few
CDR3 DNA: TGTGCCAGCAGCTTTCCGGGACAGGAGTCTGTAGAGCAGTACTTC
CDR3 protein: CASSFPGQESVEQYF

D gene: NA
J gene: TRBJ2-1
V gene: TRBV6-2/TRBV6-3
clone size: few
CDR3 DNA: TGTGCCAGCAGCCGGACTATCTCCTACAATGAGCAGTTCTTC
CDR3 protein: CASSRTISYNEQFF

D gene: NA
J gene: TRBJ2-5
V gene: TRBV11-2
clone size: many
CDR3 DNA: TGTGCCAGCAGCTTAGGTTCTGGCATGGTCCAAGAGACCCAGTACTTC
CDR3 protein: CASSLGSGMVQETQYF

D gene: TRBD2
J gene: TRBJ2-3
V gene: TRBV11-2
clone size: NA
CDR3 DNA: TGTGCCAGCAGCGGAAAGGGACTAGCGGGGGTTAGCACAGATACGCAGTATTTT
CDR3 protein: CASSGKGLAGVSTDTQYF

D gene: TRBD1
J gene: TRBJ2-7
V gene: TRBV7-9
clone size: many
CDR3 DNA: TGTGCCAGCAGCCTGGACAGGGCCGAGCAGTACTTC
CDR3 protein: CASSLDRAEQYF

D gene: NA
J gene: TRBJ2-1
V gene: TRBV27
clone size: few
CDR3 DNA: TGTGCCAGCAGTTTAAGACGGGGCAACAATGAGCAGTTCTTC
CDR3 protein: CASSLRRGNNEQFF

D gene: NA
J gene: TRBJ1-5
V gene: TRBV6-2/TRBV6-3
clone size: many
CDR3 DNA: TGTGCCAGCAGTTACAGGGACGGGCGGCTAGCGGATCAGCCCCAGCATTTT
CDR3 protein: CASSYRDGRLADQPQHF

D gene: TRBD1
J gene: TRBJ2-1
V gene: TRBV13
clone size: many
CDR3 DNA: TGTGCCAGCAGACGACAGGGGGGTGAGCAGTTCTTC
CDR3 protein: CASRRQGGEQFF

D gene: NA
J gene: TRBJ1-1
V gene: TRBV11-2
clone size: few
CDR3 DNA: TGTGCCAGCAGCTTAAGGGCCGGGCTGAGGACTGAAGCTTTCTTT
CDR3 protein: CASSLRAGLRTEAFF

D gene: NA
J gene: TRBJ2-3
V gene: TRBV18
clone size: NA
CDR3 DNA: TGTACCAGCTCACCACCGGCAGGGCACACAGATACGCAGTATTTT
CDR3 protein: CTSSPPAGHTDTQYF

D gene: NA
J gene: TRBJ1-1
V gene: TRBV18
clone size: many
CDR3 DNA: TGTGCCAGCTCACAGGGGAACACTGAAGCTTTCTTT
CDR3 protein: CASSQGNTEAFF

D gene: NA
J gene: TRBJ2-1
V gene: TRBV4-1
clone size: many
CDR3 DNA: TGCGCCAGCAGCCAAGACTGGCATGAGCAGTTCTTC
CDR3 protein: CASSQDWHEQFF

D gene: NA
J gene: TRBJ2-7
V gene: TRBV2
clone size: many
CDR3 DNA: TGTGCCAGCAGTGAATATGACGGCTACTCCTACGAGCAGTACTTC
CDR3 protein: CASSEYDGYSYEQYF

D gene: NA
J gene: TRBJ2-4
V gene: TRBV6-6
clone size: NA
CDR3 DNA: TGTGCCAGCAGCCGAAGCGGTGTCGACATTCAGTACTTC
CDR3 protein: CASSRSGVDIQYF

D gene: TRBD1
J gene: TRBJ1-2
V gene: TRBV29-1
clone size: NA
CDR3 DNA: TGCAGCGCTCAAAGGGGGCCCCATGGCTACACCTTC
CDR3 protein: CSAQRGPHGYTF

D gene: NA
J gene: TRBJ1-3
V gene: TRBV12-3/TRBV12-4
clone size: many
CDR3 DNA: TGTGCCAGCAGTCCTGACGGCTACTCTGGAAACACCATATATTTT
CDR3 protein: CASSPDGYSGNTIYF

D gene: NA
J gene: TRBJ2-3
V gene: TRBV2
clone size: NA
CDR3 DNA: TGTGCCAGCAGCCCAGACAGCACAGATACGCAGTATTTT
CDR3 protein: CASSPDSTDTQYF

D gene: NA
J gene: TRBJ2-3
V gene: TRBV20-1
clone size: many
CDR3 DNA: TGCAGTGCTAGGAGGACGGCTAGCACAGATACGCAGTATTTT
CDR3 protein: CSARRTASTDTQYF

D gene: TRBD2
J gene: TRBJ2-7
V gene: TRBV29-1
clone size: few
CDR3 DNA: TGCAGCGTTGCCCCGGGGGGGTACGAGCAGTACTTC
CDR3 protein: CSVAPGGYEQYF

D gene: TRBD2
J gene: TRBJ2-4
V gene: TRBV7-2
clone size: few
CDR3 DNA: TGTGCCAGCAGCCTTCCGGGACTAGCGGGGACCAAAAACATTCAGTACTTC
CDR3 protein: CASSLPGLAGTKNIQYF

D gene: NA
J gene: TRBJ2-3
V gene: TRBV20-1
clone size: many
CDR3 DNA: TGCAGTGCTAGAAGGCTCGGCAGGAGCACAGATACGCAGTATTTT
CDR3 protein: CSARRLGRSTDTQYF

D gene: NA
J gene: TRBJ1-1
V gene: TRBV6-1
clone size: many
CDR3 DNA: TGTGCCAGCAGTGAAGACAGGGCGAACACTGAAGCTTTCTTT
CDR3 protein: CASSEDRANTEAFF

D gene: TRBD1
J gene: TRBJ2-6
V gene: TRBV10-3
clone size: NA
CDR3 DNA: TGTGCCATCAGTGCAGGGGGCGACGGGGCCAACGTCCTGACTTTC
CDR3 protein: CAISAGGDGANVLTF

D gene: NA
J gene: TRBJ1-1
V gene: TRBV5-1
clone size: NA
CDR3 DNA: TGCGCCAGCAGAAGGGGTCGGGAGAGCACTGAAGCTTTCTTT
CDR3 protein: CASRRGRESTEAFF

D gene: NA
J gene: TRBJ2-7
V gene: TRBV5-6
clone size: many
CDR3 DNA: TGTGCCAGCAGCCCATTGGGGTCGGGGTCCTACGAGCAGTACTTC
CDR3 protein: CASSPLGSGSYEQYF

D gene: NA
J gene: TRBJ2-1
V gene: TRBV9
clone size: many
CDR3 DNA: TGTGCCAGCAGCGTAGGCGGCGGGGCGAACTACAATGAGCAGTTCTTC
CDR3 protein: CASSVGGGANYNEQFF

D gene: TRBD1
J gene: TRBJ1-2
V gene: TRBV12-3/TRBV12-4
clone size: many
CDR3 DNA: TGTGCCAGCAGTACAGGGGCATGGGGCTATGGCTACACCTTC
CDR3 protein: CASSTGAWGYGYTF

D gene: TRBD1
J gene: TRBJ1-1
V gene: TRBV28
clone size: few
CDR3 DNA: TGTGCCAGCACCCTGAGGACAGGGCGGTCTTTCTTT
CDR3 protein: CASTLRTGRSFF

D gene: NA
J gene: TRBJ1-2
V gene: TRBV20-1
clone size: many
CDR3 DNA: TGCAGTGCCAGGACAGTGGGCTATGGCTACACCTTC
CDR3 protein: CSARTVGYGYTF

D gene: TRBD2
J gene: TRBJ2-3
V gene: TRBV5-1
clone size: many
CDR3 DNA: TGCGCCAGCAGCCGTACTAGCGGGCGGAGCACAGATACGCAGTATTTT
CDR3 protein: CASSRTSGRSTDTQYF

D gene: NA
J gene: TRBJ2-2
V gene: TRBV12-3/TRBV12-4
clone size: many
CDR3 DNA: TGTGCCAGCACCTTGGCAGGGGCAGGCACCGGGGAGCTGTTTTTT
CDR3 protein: CASTLAGAGTGELFF

D gene: TRBD1
J gene: TRBJ1-4
V gene: TRBV19
clone size: NA
CDR3 DNA: TGTGCCAGTTCGGGACAGGGGGAAAAACTGTTTTTT
CDR3 protein: CASSGQGEKLFF

D gene: NA
J gene: TRBJ2-2
V gene: TRBV29-1
clone size: NA
CDR3 DNA: TGCAGCGTTGAAGATCTCGAGGGGCCCGGGGAGCTGTTTTTT
CDR3 protein: CSVEDLEGPGELFF

D gene: NA
J gene: TRBJ1-2
V gene: TRBV19
clone size: many
CDR3 DNA: TGTGCCAGTAGTATTGGTCAGGTTGACTATGGCTACACCTTC
CDR3 protein: CASSIGQVDYGYTF

D gene: NA
J gene: TRBJ2-7
V gene: TRBV29-1
clone size: many
CDR3 DNA: TGCAGCGTTGAGTCTGAATACTACGAGCAGTACTTC
CDR3 protein: CSVESEYYEQYF

D gene: NA
J gene: TRBJ1-2
V gene: TRBV11-2
clone size: NA
CDR3 DNA: TGTGCCAGCAGAAATCCCGGGGGGGGTAACTATGGCTACACCTTC
CDR3 protein: CASRNPGGGNYGYTF

D gene: NA
J gene: TRBJ1-1
V gene: TRBV10-3
clone size: NA
CDR3 DNA: TGTGCCATCAGTGAGTTTGAGGGGTATACTGAAGCTTTCTTT
CDR3 protein: CAISEFEGYTEAFF

D gene: TRBD1
J gene: TRBJ1-1
V gene: TRBV6-2/TRBV6-3
clone size: many
CDR3 DNA: TGTGCCAGCAACTCAGGGGGCTTGAACACTGAAGCTTTCTTT
CDR3 protein: CASNSGGLNTEAFF